The 27 T cell receptor beta chains given below trace back to one sample, sequenced in a study of T cells during gluten challenge in celiac disease. Multiplexed primers for every TRA and TRB V gene were used across three nested PCRs per cell. TCRdb re-analysed the single-cell sequencing reads in MiXCR, keeping a single row per CDR3 protein. The sample includes over 85 distinct CDR3 sequences, approximately 50% of them seen just once. Lineage-negative, tetramer-binding CD3+ CD4+ cells lacking CD45RA and CD62L but expressing integrin beta7 were gated. The sequencing used gluten-specific CD4+ T cells sorted from blood using tetramers, collected at baseline or on day 6, 14 or 28 of gluten challenge (not recorded which). The receptors here all came from a female donor with celiac disease.

This clonotype has just a few counts. This chain uses TRBV3-1 with TRBJ2-3, with 13 bases aligning to TRBD2. Germline-derived CDR1 and CDR2 are LGHDT and YNNKEL (reference sequence). V shed 4 bases, J shed 2 bases, and the junction held 6 bases outside the gene matches. The CDR3 is made up of 17 amino acids. For the CDR3, the DNA is TGTGCCAGCAGCCCCTGGACTAGCGGGGGCTACACAGATACGCAGTATTTT. This sequence encodes CASSPWTSGGYTDTQYF.

As regards this clonotype: A junction end diverges from the germline sequence, so it may reflect a read error. V gene TRBV5-6 combines with J gene TRBJ2-7; unclear D gene. This CDR3 region has 15 residues. Germline-derived CDR1 and CDR2 are SGHDT and YYEEEE. The CDR3 loop is CASSLGPPVGYEQHF. CDR3 bases: TGTGCCAGCAGCTTGGGACCGCCGGTTGGGTACGAGCAGCACTTC.

The CDR3 spells CSVALLVTGDGTDTQYF. CDR3 DNA: TGCAGCGTTGCACTATTAGTTACAGGGGATGGCACAGATACGCAGTATTTT. The V gene is TRBV29-1, the J gene TRBJ2-3, with 7 nucleotides matching TRBD1. V trimming: 4 bases; J trimming: 1 base; junction bases outside the gene matches: 14. Germline V gives CDR1 SQVTM, CDR2 ANQGSEA. The CDR3 extends over 17 amino acids.

By proportion, this clonotype is large. V and J are TRBV19 and TRBJ2-3; no firm D call. The ends were cut back, 3 bases at V and 6 bases at J, with 10 bases in the middle. The CDR3 is made up of 13 amino acids. Germline-derived CDR1 and CDR2 are LNHDA and SQIVND (reference sequence). In nucleotides, the CDR3 is TGTGCCAGTAGTATGGGGTACGGGGATACGCAGTATTTT. Translating it yields CASSMGYGDTQYF. Full variable domain (missing parts from reference TRBV19 and TRBJ2-3): DGGITQSPKYLFRKEGQNVTLSCEQNLNHDAMYWYRQDPGQGLRLIYYSQIVNDFQKGDIAEGYSVSREKKESFPLTVTSAQKNPTAFYLCASSMGYGDTQYFGPGTRLTVL.

In its sample, this clonotype is hyperexpanded. The chain uses TRBV5-6 and TRBJ2-7, with D uncertain. The germline CDR1 and CDR2 sequences are SGHDT and YYEEEE. V was clipped by 1 base and J by 4 bases, with 9 bases between them. CDR3 length: 13 amino acids. The CDR3 reads CASSLFVSYEQYF. DNA for the CDR3: TGTGCCAGCAGCTTGTTCGTTTCGTACGAGCAGTACTTC.

The chain joins TRBV7-2 to TRBJ2-5, with D tentatively TRBD1 (6 bases). V was clipped by 5 bases and J by 4 bases, with 17 bases between them. Germline loops: CDR1 SGHTA, CDR2 FQGNSA. This CDR3 contains 15 residues. This chain's CDR3 is CASSIRALGGETQYF. DNA of the CDR3: TGTGCCAGCAGCATACGGGCCCTAGGGGGAGAGACCCAGTACTTC.

The chain uses TRBV7-3 and TRBJ2-1, with 7 bases fitting TRBD1. The CDR3 consists of 16 residues. J was trimmed by 5 bases and V by 5 bases; bases with no gene match: 12. The germline V gene has CDR1 SGHTA and CDR2 FQGTGA. The CDR3 is CASSPLGGGQDNEQFF. The CDR3 DNA reads TGTGCCAGCAGCCCTTTAGGGGGCGGGCAAGACAATGAGCAGTTCTTC.

By its share, this clonotype is hyperexpanded. The chain recombines TRBV4-3 with TRBJ1-2, with D hard to call. Trimming removed 3 bases at V and 5 bases at J, with 13 bases between. The germline V gene has CDR1 LGHNA and CDR2 YSLEER. The CDR3 has 14 residues. CDR3 protein: CASSHSSIPYGYTF. The CDR3, as DNA: TGCGCCAGCAGCCATAGTAGTATCCCTTATGGCTACACCTTC.

The chain couples TRBV28 to TRBJ2-7; a weak D match, TRBD1 (5 bases). V gave up 5 bases and J gave up 5 bases, with 13 bases separating them. Germline values: CDR1 MDHEN, CDR2 SYDVKM. The CDR3 spans 13 residues. CDR3: CASSARQYHEQYF. Written as DNA, the CDR3 is TGTGCCAGCAGTGCGAGACAGTACCACGAGCAGTACTTC.

In this sample, this clonotype is hyperexpanded. The genes are TRBV20-1 and TRBJ2-7, with D uncertain. The V end lost 3 bases, the J end lost 6 bases, and 9 bases lay between the germline ends. The CDR3 runs 11 residues. Germline CDR1 reads DFQATT; CDR2 reads SNEGSKA (reference sequence). The CDR3 loop is CSASDVSEQYF. The CDR3, as DNA: TGCAGTGCTAGTGACGTTTCCGAGCAGTACTTC.

V usage is TRBV7-2 and J usage is TRBJ2-1; D may be TRBD1 (6 bases). There are 16 residues in the CDR3. V was trimmed by 5 bases and J by 5 bases, leaving 19 bases between them. Germline V gives CDR1 SGHTA, CDR2 FQGNSA. In DNA, the CDR3 is TGTGCCAGCAGCCGGATGACAGGCCCTTACAACAATGAGCAGTTCTTC. It codes for CASSRMTGPYNNEQFF.

The V and J genes are TRBV29-1 and TRBJ1-2; D ambiguous. Germline CDR1 and CDR2: SQVTM and ANQGSEA. The germline V and J ends were trimmed by 4 bases and 3 bases, with 18 bases remaining between them. The CDR3 consists of 15 residues. Here the CDR3 DNA reads TGCAGCGTTGGCGGGCGGGCCGGTTATGACTATGGCTACACCTTC. Protein product: CSVGGRAGYDYGYTF.

The genes are TRBV5-6 and TRBJ2-7; 8 nucleotides match TRBD2. CDR1 is SGHDT, CDR2 YYEEEE, per germline. This CDR3 is 16 amino acids long. The V segment lost 1 base and the J segment 7 bases; nucleotides outside the gene matches: 13. The CDR3, as DNA: TGTGCCAGCAGCTTGTTTGGACTAGCAGGGAGTGGAGAGCAGTACTTC. Residues: CASSLFGLAGSGEQYF. Complete variable domain (other parts from reference TRBV5-6 and TRBJ2-7): DAGVTQSPTHLIKTRGQQVTLRCSPKSGHDTVSWYQQALGQGPQFIFQYYEEEERQRGNFPDRFSGHQFPNYSSELNVNALLLGDSALYLCASSLFGLAGSGEQYFGPGTRLTVT.

The rearrangement joins TRBV5-1 to TRBJ2-2; D ambiguous. This CDR3 has 17 amino acids. Germline CDR1 is SGHRS and CDR2 is YFSETQ. V lost 0 bases and J 3 bases, leaving 15 bases between the germline ends. CDR3 sequence: CASSLVAVMWDTGELFF. As DNA, the CDR3 is TGCGCCAGCAGCTTGGTGGCAGTCATGTGGGACACCGGGGAGCTGTTTTTT.

This chain connects TRBV19 to TRBJ1-5; D gene ambiguous. CDR1 and CDR2 (germline): LNHDA, SQIVND (reference sequence). The CDR3 sequence is 15 residues long. Trimming took 4 bases from V and 2 from J, leaving 12 bases between them. CDR3 amino acids: CASSSSGIGNQPQHF. The CDR3 DNA sequence: TGTGCCAGTAGTAGTTCGGGGATAGGCAATCAGCCCCAGCATTTT.

Relative to its sample, this clonotype is large. The chain has TRBV5-5 and TRBJ1-4, with D possibly matching TRBD1 (6 bases). Trimming left V 4 bases short and J 7 bases short, with 14 bases between. This CDR3 region has 14 residues. Germline assignment: CDR1 SGHKS and CDR2 YYEKEE (reference sequence). CDR3 nucleotides: TGTGCCAGCAGCGAAGGGGGGGCAGGTGAAAAACTGTTTTTT. Residues: CASSEGGAGEKLFF.

This clonotype has a handful of counts. The V and J genes are TRBV12-3 or TRBV12-4 and TRBJ2-1; no clear D. The CDR3 covers 13 residues. Trimming cost V 3 bases and J 8 bases, with 11 bases left between them. The DNA for the CDR3 is TGTGCCAGCAGTTTGACGGCTCAGGATGAGCAGTTCTTC. Translating it yields CASSLTAQDEQFF.

This sequence joins TRBV4-2 and TRBJ2-7, with 10 bases aligning to TRBD2. The CDR3 consists of 16 residues. Germline V lookup: CDR1 LGHNA, CDR2 YNFKEQ. V lost 0 bases, J lost 7 bases, and 9 bases stayed unmatched. CDR3 in amino acids: CASSQDFERGGREQYF. The CDR3 DNA sequence: TGTGCCAGCAGCCAAGATTTCGAGCGGGGGGGCCGGGAGCAGTACTTC.

The V call is TRBV30, the J call TRBJ2-2; a possible D gene is TRBD2 (5 bases). V was clipped by 2 bases and J by 3 bases, with 13 bases between them. CDR3 length: 15 amino acids. CDR1 and CDR2 from the germline V gene are GTSNPN and SVGIG (reference sequence). CDR3 coding DNA: TGTGCCTGGAGTAGGACGGGATGGGACACCGGGGAGCTGTTTTTT. This encodes CAWSRTGWDTGELFF. The full variable domain, its missing parts supplied by reference TRBV30 and TRBJ2-2, is SQTIHQWPATLVQPVGSPLSLECTVEGTSNPNLYWYRQAAGRGLQLLFYSVGIGQISSEVPQNLSASRPQDRQFILSSKKLLLSDSGFYLCAWSRTGWDTGELFFGEGSRLTVL.

This rearrangement joins TRBV19 to TRBJ2-3; 8 positions agree with TRBD1. V trimming: 5 bases; J trimming: 6 bases; junction bases outside the gene matches: 13. CDR3 length: 16 amino acids. Germline loops: CDR1 LNHDA, CDR2 SQIVND (reference sequence). In nucleotides, the CDR3 is TGTGCCAGTAGTCCCCGGACAGGGTGGGCAACCGATACGCAGTATTTT. It specifies CASSPRTGWATDTQYF.

This chain links TRBV20-1 with TRBJ2-5; D ambiguous. Germline CDR1 reads DFQATT; CDR2 reads SNEGSKA (reference sequence). The CDR3 consists of 13 residues. Trimming left V 3 bases short and J 0 bases short, with 8 bases between. CDR3 nucleotides: TGCAGTGCTAGCCGGCAGTACCAAGAGACCCAGTACTTC. It codes for CSASRQYQETQYF.

This clonotype was seen just once. This sequence joins TRBV5-6 and TRBJ2-2; D unclear. This CDR3 comprises 12 residues. Germline V gene sequence: CDR1 SGHDT, CDR2 YYEEEE. V lost 2 bases and J lost 6, with 5 bases in between. The CDR3 here is CASSLIAGELFF. CDR3 nucleotide sequence: TGTGCCAGCAGCTTAATTGCCGGGGAGCTGTTTTTT. The full variable domain, its missing parts supplied by reference TRBV5-6 and TRBJ2-2, is DAGVTQSPTHLIKTRGQQVTLRCSPKSGHDTVSWYQQALGQGPQFIFQYYEEEERQRGNFPDRFSGHQFPNYSSELNVNALLLGDSALYLCASSLIAGELFFGEGSRLTVL.

The chain employs TRBV7-2 and TRBJ2-2; no definite D call. V dropped 5 bases and J dropped 6 bases, with 16 bases sitting between them. This CDR3 is 15 amino acids long. The V gene's germline CDR1 is SGHTA and CDR2 FQGNSA. The CDR3 spells CASSTRTLDAGELFF. The CDR3 region has the DNA TGTGCCAGCAGCACACGCACTCTAGACGCCGGGGAGCTGTTTTTT.

V gene TRBV7-2 combines with J gene TRBJ2-7; D is undetermined. The V gene lost 0 bases and the J gene lost 6 bases, with 12 bases spanning the gap. CDR3 length equals 14 residues. CDR1 SGHTA and CDR2 FQGNSA come from the germline V gene. The CDR3 loop reads CASSLAALWVEQYF. CDR3 nucleotides: TGTGCCAGCAGCTTAGCGGCGTTATGGGTCGAGCAGTACTTC.

This chain joins TRBV9 and TRBJ2-3; no clear D. The CDR3 length is 14 residues. Germline CDR1 is SGDLS and CDR2 is YYNGEE. V lost 0 bases, J lost 0 bases, and 5 bases lay in between. In DNA form, the CDR3 reads TGTGCCAGCAGCGTAGCTCATAGCACAGATACGCAGTATTTT. It yields the protein CASSVAHSTDTQYF.

The chain recombines TRBV4-3 with TRBJ2-1; 7 positions match TRBD2. The CDR3 runs to 16 residues. V trimming: 4 bases; J trimming: 8 bases; junction bases outside the gene matches: 14. Germline CDR1 LGHNA, CDR2 YSLEER. The DNA of the CDR3 is TGCGCCAGCAGCCGCTTGCTGGGGGGGGGGATGGATGAGCAGTTCTTC. It is translated as CASSRLLGGGMDEQFF.

This clonotype is deemed hyperexpanded. The chain employs TRBV4-2 and TRBJ2-2; 7 bases map to TRBD1. Looked up from germline, CDR1 is LGHNA and CDR2 is YNFKEQ. The V segment lost 4 bases and the J segment 8 bases; nucleotides outside the gene matches: 13. This CDR3 has 16 amino acids. The CDR3 loop is CASSLTPHQGEGELFF. The CDR3, as DNA: TGTGCCAGCAGCCTAACACCCCACCAGGGGGAAGGGGAGCTGTTTTTT.